These 5 T cell receptor beta chains were sequenced from one sample in a study of breast tumors, draining lymph nodes, adjacent tissues. TCRdb re-derived calls from the multiplex PCR reads in MiXCR, one entry per CDR3 protein. The profile shows under 80,000 distinct CDR3 sequences, around 43% of them singletons. Sequenced: breast tumor tissue. Receptors originate from a female donor with breast cancer. Some clones in this sample may be carry-over from other donors' samples.

The J gene is TRBJ1-4, the V gene TRBV20-1; maybe TRBD1 (5 bases). The CDR3 is 12 amino acids. Trimming cost V 5 bases and J 8 bases, with 12 bases left between them. The germline V gene encodes CDR1 DFQATT and CDR2 SNEGSKA (reference sequence). CDR3 protein: CSARGRGEKLFF. As DNA, the CDR3 is TGCAGTGCTCGGGGGAGAGGAGAAAAACTGTTTTTT.

In the case of this clonotype: Since a much larger clone is just one base distant, this may be a read error. The CDR3 nucleotides are TGTGCCAGCAGTCTTATCTCACCCTATGGCTACACCTTC. Translating gives CASSLISPYGYTF. This chain links TRBV5-4 with TRBJ1-2; D gene unclear. The CDR3 is made up of 13 amino acids. The germline gives CDR1 SGHNT, CDR2 YYREEE (reference sequence). With 5 bases removed from V and 4 bases from J, the gap between germline ends came to 12 bases. Using reference TRBV5-4 and TRBJ1-2 for the parts outside the CDR3, the full variable domain is ETGVTQSPTHLIKTRGQQVTLRCSSQSGHNTVSWYQQALGQGPQFIFQYYREEENGRGNFPPRFSGLQFPNYSSELNVNALELDDSALYLCASSLISPYGYTFGSGTRLTVV.

This clonotype was detected many times. The rearrangement uses TRBV5-1 and TRBJ1-2, with a tentative D call TRBD1 (6 bases). CDR3 size: 15 residues. With 4 bases removed from V and 3 bases from J, the gap between germline ends came to 16 bases. Germline assignment: CDR1 SGHRS and CDR2 YFSETQ. The CDR3 bases are TGCGCCAGCAGCCCTGGGGCAGGGGCGGACTATGGCTACACCTTC. It is translated as CASSPGAGADYGYTF.

The chain employs TRBV5-1 and TRBJ1-4, with a weak D call TRBD1 (6 bases). Trimming removed 5 bases at V and 0 bases at J, with 11 bases between. The CDR3 has 15 amino acids. Germline CDR1 and CDR2: SGHRS and YFSETQ. CDR3 nucleotides: TGCGCCAGCAGAGGTAACAGGGCAACTAATGAAAAACTGTTTTTT. Its protein product is CASRGNRATNEKLFF.

As concerns this clonotype: One end of the junction is discordant with germline, which a read error may explain. The chain is built from TRBV5-8 and TRBJ1-3; D gene ambiguous. Germline V gene sequence: CDR1 SGHTS, CDR2 YDEGEE. This CDR3 spans 15 amino acids. For the CDR3, the DNA is TGTGCCAGCAGCTTGGCCCCCGCCAATCGAAACGCCATATATTTT. Its protein is CASSLAPANRNAIYF.